Presented here are 29 T cell receptor beta chains from one specimen sequenced in a study of blood T cell repertoires in COVID-19. Using immunoSEQ multiplex PCR, the repertoire was profiled, and TCRdb retains in-frame clones only, with some absent. This sample yields about 15,000 clones, of which roughly 73% are seen a single time; 20% to 25% belongs to the top ten. Sequenced material: peripheral blood. The source of these receptors is a boy aged 2 to 10 with active or convalescent COVID-19.

The gene calls are TRBV9 and TRBJ2-6; 9 bases align to TRBD1. The CDR3 length is 18 residues. Germline V gives CDR1 SGDLS, CDR2 YYNGEE. V shed 3 bases and J 4 bases; nucleotides not matched to a gene: 11. The CDR3 sequence: CASSALQGAQWGANVLTF. As DNA, the CDR3 is TGTGCCAGCAGCGCCTTACAGGGGGCGCAATGGGGGGCCAACGTCCTGACTTTC.

The chain has TRBV19 and TRBJ2-4; unclear D gene. Germline-derived CDR1 and CDR2 are LNHDA and SQIVND (reference sequence). This CDR3 has 15 amino acids. Trimming shortened V by 3 bases and J by 6 bases, and 15 bases separated the two germline ends. The CDR3 reads CASSMPVNRRNIQYF. CDR3 DNA sequence: TGTGCCAGTAGTATGCCCGTCAATCGTAGAAACATTCAGTACTTC.

The chain links TRBV3-1 (or the pseudogene TRBV3-2) to TRBJ1-2; 12 nucleotides line up with TRBD1. Germline V lookup: CDR1 LGHDT, CDR2 YNNKEL (reference sequence). The CDR3 has 19 amino acids. V lost 4 bases, J lost 4 bases, and 16 bases stayed unmatched. The CDR3 coding sequence is TGTGCCAGCAGCCTTCTGGGCGGGACAGGGGGCGAAAGGAGCTATGGCTACACCTTC. It codes for CASSLLGGTGGERSYGYTF.

This clone was observed a few times. The chain joins TRBV7-9 to TRBJ1-1; D is uncertain. The CDR3 is 15 residues long. CDR1 and CDR2 from the germline V gene are SEHNR and FQNEAQ (reference sequence). V was trimmed by 4 bases and J by 6 bases, leaving 18 bases between them. CDR3 protein: CASSSTVGRVSEAFF. In nucleotides, the CDR3 is TGTGCCAGCAGCTCCACGGTGGGTCGGGTCTCTGAAGCTTTCTTT.

This clone turned up a few times. The rearrangement links TRBV2 to TRBJ1-6, with D hard to call. Germline values: CDR1 SNHLY, CDR2 FYNNEI. Trimming cost V 11 bases and J 9 bases, with 17 bases left between them. This CDR3 has 13 amino acids. CDR3 residues: CAGGIREGSPLHF. CDR3 bases: TGTGCCGGCGGGATTCGGGAAGGTTCACCCCTCCACTTT.

The chain links TRBV6-1 to TRBJ1-1; 10 nucleotides line up with TRBD1. The CDR3 has 17 amino acids. Unmatched junction bases numbered 13, after V lost 5 bases and J lost 4 bases. Germline CDR1 MNHNS, CDR2 SASEGT. Here the CDR3 reads CASSKGVDRGQITEAFF. As DNA, the CDR3 is TGTGCCAGCAGTAAAGGGGTCGACAGGGGGCAGATCACTGAAGCTTTCTTT.

This chain uses TRBV28 with TRBJ1-5; perhaps TRBD1 as D (6 bases). In germline, CDR1 is MDHEN, CDR2 SYDVKM. The V and J ends lost 7 bases and 5 bases respectively, with 18 bases between them. The CDR3 totals 15 residues. Here the CDR3 reads CASTLRGGGYQPQHF. The CDR3 DNA sequence: TGTGCCAGCACCCTAAGGGGAGGGGGGTATCAGCCCCAGCATTTT.

The rearrangement links TRBV7-9 to TRBJ2-7, with D possibly being TRBD1 (5 bases). The ends were cut back, 0 bases at V and 2 bases at J, with 17 bases in the middle. The V gene's germline CDR1 is SEHNR and CDR2 FQNEAQ (reference sequence). The CDR3 is 17 residues long. The CDR3: CASSLAGLLDSTYEQYF. The CDR3 region has the DNA TGTGCCAGCAGCTTAGCGGGGCTCCTCGACTCTACCTACGAGCAGTACTTC.

The chain links TRBV5-6 to TRBJ2-2; 13 positions agree with TRBD2. J gave up 7 bases and V 2 bases, and 5 bases lay outside the gene matches. The germline V gene encodes CDR1 SGHDT and CDR2 YYEEEE. CDR3 size: 16 residues. The CDR3 loop reads CASSLWTSGSVGELFF. CDR3 DNA: TGTGCCAGCAGCTTATGGACTAGCGGGAGCGTCGGGGAGCTGTTTTTT.

The rearrangement uses TRBV5-1 and TRBJ1-1; D perhaps matches TRBD1 (5 bases). Trimming cost V 5 bases and J 3 bases, with 11 bases left between them. This CDR3 is built from 13 residues. CDR1 SGHRS and CDR2 YFSETQ come from the germline V gene. The CDR3 here is CASRPGEDTEAFF. CDR3 nucleotides: TGCGCCAGCAGGCCGGGGGAGGACACTGAAGCTTTCTTT.

The sample holds a few counts of this clone. The chain joins TRBV5-1 to TRBJ2-7; a weak D match, TRBD2 (5 bases). Trimming cost V 2 bases and J 5 bases, with 11 bases left between them. Per germline, CDR1 SGHRS and CDR2 YFSETQ. This CDR3 has 13 residues. The DNA of the CDR3 is TGCGCCAGCAGCTTCGGCCGGGGAAACGAGCAGTACTTC. Its protein product is CASSFGRGNEQYF.

This clone was found a few times. The J gene is TRBJ1-1, the V gene TRBV12-5, with a tentative D call TRBD1 (6 bases). The CDR3 sequence is 14 residues long. In germline, CDR1 is LGHNT, CDR2 FRNRAP. V was cut by 6 bases and J by 2 bases, with 13 bases left in between. The CDR3, as DNA: TGTGCTAGTGGCACCGGACAGCCCAACACTGAAGCTTTCTTT. This encodes CASGTGQPNTEAFF.

This clone appeared a few times. The J gene is TRBJ1-2, the V gene TRBV7-9, with D possibly TRBD1 on 5 matching bases. The CDR3 totals 13 residues. V shed 5 bases and J shed 7 bases, with 14 bases lying between them. Per the germline V gene, CDR1 is SEHNR and CDR2 is FQNEAQ (reference sequence). In DNA, the CDR3 is TGTGCCAGCAGCCCCCGGGCAGGGTTTGGCTACACCTTC. This gives the protein CASSPRAGFGYTF.

This rearrangement joins TRBV6-5 to TRBJ2-1; 10 bases fit TRBD1. V lost 8 bases to trimming and J lost 2 bases; unmatched junction nucleotides: 0. The germline gives CDR1 MNHEY, CDR2 SVGAGI. The CDR3 covers 13 residues. The CDR3 sequence: CASGTGAYNEQFF. The CDR3 DNA reads TGTGCCAGCGGGACAGGGGCCTACAATGAGCAGTTCTTC.

V gene TRBV6-6 combines with J gene TRBJ1-6, with TRBD1 matching over 8 bases. V shed 2 bases, J shed 8 bases, and the junction held 5 bases outside the gene matches. CDR1 and CDR2 from the germline V gene are MNHNY and SVGAGI (reference sequence). This CDR3 has 15 amino acids. The CDR3 region is CASSYGETGDSPLHF. CDR3 nucleotide sequence: TGTGCCAGCAGTTACGGAGAGACAGGGGATTCACCCCTCCACTTT.

CDR3 sequence: CASSLLGGVGTEAFF. CDR3 DNA: TGTGCCAGCAGCTTGTTAGGGGGAGTGGGCACTGAAGCTTTCTTT. V and J are TRBV5-5 and TRBJ1-1; the D gene is possibly TRBD1 (6 bases). Trimming took off 1 base at V and 4 bases at J, with 14 bases between the two ends. The CDR3 sequence is 15 residues long. Germline CDR1 reads SGHKS; CDR2 reads YYEKEE (reference sequence).

CDR3 loop: CASRGTGGGYGYTF. The DNA of the CDR3 is TGTGCCAGCAGGGGGACAGGGGGTGGCTATGGCTACACCTTC. J is TRBJ1-2 and V is TRBV27; 11 bases agree with TRBD1. Germline V gene sequence: CDR1 MNHEY, CDR2 SMNVEV (reference sequence). Losses at the gene ends were 6 bases for V and 4 bases for J; bases not matched to a gene: 4. The CDR3 is 14 residues long.

This clone turned up a few times. This same CDR3 is encoded by further DNA sequences in the sample. The V gene is TRBV5-1, the J gene TRBJ2-5; the D is unclear. The CDR3 totals 13 residues. CDR1 and CDR2 (germline): SGHRS, YFSETQ. Trimming removed 0 bases from V and 1 base from J, with 4 bases in between. The CDR3 here is CASSLASQETQYF. The CDR3 DNA sequence: TGCGCCAGCAGCTTGGCGAGCCAAGAGACCCAGTACTTC. The variable domain in full, with the rest retrieved from reference TRBV5-1 and TRBJ2-5, is KAGVTQTPRYLIKTRGQQVTLSCSPISGHRSVSWYQQTPGQGLQFLFEYFSETQRNKGNFPGRFSGRQFSNSRSEMNVSTLELGDSALYLCASSLASQETQYFGPGTRLLVL.

The CDR3 DNA follows: TGTGCCAGCAGCCAGCCCGCGGACAGTGGGGAAAAACTGTTTTTT. Its protein product is CASSQPADSGEKLFF. This chain connects TRBV28 to TRBJ1-4; weak D call: TRBD1 (6 bases). Germline V lookup: CDR1 MDHEN, CDR2 SYDVKM. CDR3 size: 15 residues. V was trimmed by 6 bases and J by 8 bases, leaving 19 bases between them.

V gene TRBV28 combines with J gene TRBJ2-3, with D tentatively TRBD2 (5 bases). V lost 6 bases and J 2 bases, leaving 15 bases between the germline ends. In germline, CDR1 is MDHEN, CDR2 SYDVKM. The CDR3 loop spans 15 amino acids. The CDR3 loop reads CASRLSRRYTDTQYF. The DNA for the CDR3 is TGTGCCAGCAGACTATCACGGAGGTACACAGATACGCAGTATTTT.

The chain has TRBV7-8 and TRBJ2-5, with 9 bases aligning to TRBD2. V trimming: 5 bases; J trimming: 3 bases; junction bases outside the gene matches: 10. The CDR3 has 16 residues. CDR1 SGHVS and CDR2 FQNEAQ come from the germline V gene. CDR3 amino acids: CASSALGREGKETQYF. In DNA, the CDR3 is TGTGCCAGCAGCGCCCTCGGGCGGGAGGGTAAAGAGACCCAGTACTTC.

The rearrangement joins TRBV6-2 or TRBV6-3 to TRBJ1-1; D uncertain. V was cut by 8 bases and J by 3 bases, with 13 bases left in between. The V gene's germline CDR1 is MNHEY and CDR2 SVGEGT. This CDR3 is built from 13 residues. Here the CDR3 reads CASGSLLYTEAFF. The CDR3 DNA reads as TGTGCCAGCGGTTCTCTATTGTACACTGAAGCTTTCTTT.

The rearrangement joins TRBV3-1 (or the pseudogene TRBV3-2) to TRBJ1-2, with D unresolved. The germline V and J ends were trimmed by 8 bases and 6 bases, with 16 bases remaining between them. Germline lookup yields CDR1 LGHDT and CDR2 YNNKEL (reference sequence). The CDR3 contains 13 residues. As DNA, the CDR3 is TGTGCCAGCCAAAGATCGGGAGCTGATGGCTACACCTTC. Translation: CASQRSGADGYTF.

A single count supports this clone. The V gene is TRBV6-5, the J gene TRBJ1-2; D is uncertain. Trimming removed 0 bases from V and 7 bases from J, with 3 bases in between. This CDR3 has 11 residues. CDR1 is MNHEY and CDR2 is SVGAGI in the germline V gene. CDR3 amino acids: CASSYSSGYTF. The CDR3 region has the DNA TGTGCCAGCAGTTACTCGAGTGGCTACACCTTC.

This CDR3 reads CASSQDGTDFYSNQPQHF. Written as DNA, the CDR3 is TGCGCCAGCAGCCAAGATGGGACAGATTTTTATAGCAATCAGCCCCAGCATTTT. The chain links TRBV4-1 to TRBJ1-5, with 7 bases matching TRBD1. This CDR3 region has 18 residues. Per the germline V gene, CDR1 is MGHRA and CDR2 is YSYEKL. Trimming removed 0 bases from V and 0 bases from J; junction bases left unmatched: 8.

CDR3 protein: CASSPFPNYGYTF. In DNA, the CDR3 is TGTGCCAGCAGTCCCTTCCCGAACTATGGCTACACCTTC. J is TRBJ1-2 and V is TRBV3-1 (or the pseudogene TRBV3-2), with no clear D. The CDR3 contains 13 residues. The ends were cut back, 6 bases at V and 2 bases at J, with 10 bases in the middle. Germline V gives CDR1 LGHDT, CDR2 YNNKEL (reference sequence).

By frequency in the sample, this clone is medium-sized. The chain employs TRBV7-9 and TRBJ1-2, with 8 bases fitting TRBD1. The CDR3 is 13 residues long. Germline V gives CDR1 SEHNR, CDR2 FQNEAQ (reference sequence). V shed 8 bases, J shed 2 bases, and the junction held 4 bases outside the gene matches. The CDR3 DNA sequence: TGTGCCAGCTCGACAGGGGCGAACTATGGCTACACCTTC. It encodes CASSTGANYGYTF.

The genes are TRBV19 and TRBJ2-2; tentatively, D is TRBD2 (5 bases). Germline CDR1 reads LNHDA; CDR2 reads SQIVND (reference sequence). The germline V and J ends were trimmed by 0 bases and 8 bases, with 7 bases remaining between them. There are 13 residues in the CDR3. CDR3 loop: CASSIERGGELFF. The CDR3 DNA reads as TGTGCCAGTAGTATAGAGAGAGGGGGGGAGCTGTTTTTT.

The rearrangement links TRBV30 to TRBJ2-3, with D possibly matching TRBD2 (7 bases). From germline, CDR1 is GTSNPN and CDR2 SVGIG (reference sequence). V was clipped by 0 bases and J by 6 bases, with 19 bases between them. The CDR3 is made up of 16 amino acids. CDR3 in amino acids: CAWSVKAGWGLDTQYF. CDR3 bases: TGTGCCTGGAGTGTAAAAGCGGGATGGGGGCTGGATACGCAGTATTTT.